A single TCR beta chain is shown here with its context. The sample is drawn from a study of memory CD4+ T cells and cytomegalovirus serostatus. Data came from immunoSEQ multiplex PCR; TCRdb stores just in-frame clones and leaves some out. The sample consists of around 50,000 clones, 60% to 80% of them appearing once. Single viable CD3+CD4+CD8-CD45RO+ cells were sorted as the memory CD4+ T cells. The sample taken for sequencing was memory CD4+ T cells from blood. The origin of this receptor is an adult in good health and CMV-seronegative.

The CDR3 coding sequence is TGTGCCTGGAGTGCTCAGGGGCCCACTGAAGCTTTCTTT. It encodes CAWSAQGPTEAFF. This chain joins TRBV30 and TRBJ1-1, with D possibly TRBD1 on 6 matching bases. The CDR3 spans 13 residues. Germline assignment: CDR1 GTSNPN and CDR2 SVGIG (reference sequence). Trimming removed 1 base from V and 4 bases from J, with 10 bases in between. The entire variable domain, with the rest obtained from reference TRBV30 and TRBJ1-1, is as follows: SQTIHQWPATLVQPVGSPLSLECTVEGTSNPNLYWYRQAAGRGLQLLFYSVGIGQISSEVPQNLSASRPQDRQFILSSKKLLLSDSGFYLCAWSAQGPTEAFFGQGTRLTVV.